The 6 T cell receptor beta chains given below trace back to one sample, sequenced in a study of T cell clonality in common variable immunodeficiency. Libraries were prepared by immunoSEQ multiplex PCR; TCRdb keeps only in-frame clonotypes and omits some of them. The sample presents 45,000 to 65,000 clones, none singletons. The sample comprised peripheral blood mononuclear cells. The receptors were gathered from a person aged 18 to 69 in good health.

This clone occurred many times. The read comes to an end 3 residues before the CDR3 does, leaving the germline J gene to fill in the end. The J gene is TRBJ1-1, the V gene TRBV18; D unclear. Germline V gene lookup returns CDR1 KGHSH and CDR2 LQKENI. V shed 6 bases and J shed 6 bases, with 14 bases lying between them. The CDR3 covers 13 residues. Partial CDR3 DNA: TGTGCCAGCTCGGTTGGACTTTCCCCTGAA. Encoded protein: CASSVGLSPE. The whole CDR3 sequence is CASSVGLSPEAFF.

In regard to this clone: The read finishes 3 residues shy of the CDR3 end, and the germline J gene is used to complete it. The V gene is TRBV7-9, the J gene TRBJ2-7; maybe TRBD1 (6 bases). CDR1 and CDR2 (germline): SEHNR, FQNEAQ (reference sequence). The CDR3 length is 14 residues. V lost 6 bases and J 0 bases, leaving 12 bases between the germline ends. The sequenced CDR3 bases are TGTGCCAGCAGAAGGACAGAGGACTCCTACGAG. Translating gives CASRRTEDSYE. The CDR3 as a whole reads CASRRTEDSYEQYF.

This clone has ten or more counts. The read falls 3 residues short of the CDR3 end, and the missing part is taken from the germline J gene. The chain carries TRBV18 and TRBJ2-3, with 9 bases fitting TRBD2. The ends lost 3 bases at V and 5 bases at J; junction bases unmatched: 12. The CDR3 extends over 17 amino acids. Germline lookup yields CDR1 KGHSH and CDR2 LQKENI. The CDR3 DNA, read in part, is TGTGCCAGCTCACCTACTGAGGAGCTAGCGGGGCGAGATACG. Encoded protein: CASSPTEELAGRDT. In full, the CDR3 reads CASSPTEELAGRDTQYF. Drawing the rest from reference TRBV18 and TRBJ2-3, the complete variable domain is NAGVMQNPRHLVRRRGQEARLRCSPMKGHSHVYWYRQLPEEGLKFMVYLQKENIIDESGMPKERFSAEFPKEGPSILRIQQVVRGDSAAYFCASSPTEELAGRDTQYFGPGTRLTVL.

In its sample, this clone was seen many times. The read is 3 residues too short to cover the CDR3 end, so that end is filled in from the germline J gene. The chain employs TRBV6-1 and TRBJ1-3; D is perhaps TRBD1 (5 bases). Germline V lookup: CDR1 MNHNS, CDR2 SASEGT. V was trimmed by 2 bases and J by 2 bases, leaving 13 bases between them. CDR3 length: 16 residues. The CDR3 spells CASSELPGGAGNTIYF. CDR3 DNA (partial): TGTGCCAGCAGTGAACTCCCCGGAGGGGCTGGAAACACC.

About this clone itself: The read finishes 3 residues shy of the CDR3 end, and the germline J gene is used to complete it. The rearrangement uses TRBV5-1 and TRBJ2-1, with 8 bases lining up with TRBD1. The CDR3 is 16 amino acids. Germline CDR1 and CDR2: SGHRS and YFSETQ. The ends lost 4 bases at V and 6 bases at J; junction bases unmatched: 12. The CDR3 region is CASSPQTGTGSNEQFF. The DNA read from the CDR3 is TGCGCCAGCAGCCCTCAGACTGGGACAGGTAGCAATGAG.

This clone has ten or more counts. The read ends 3 residues shy of where the CDR3 ends; the end is completed using the germline J gene. The chain links TRBV5-6 to TRBJ1-1, with TRBD1 identical over 9 bases. The CDR3 consists of 15 residues. J was trimmed by 3 bases and V by 0 bases; bases with no gene match: 3. CDR1 is SGHDT and CDR2 is YYEEEE in the germline V gene. CDR3 DNA (partial): TGTGCCAGCAGCTTGGTGCGACAGGGGGACACTGAA. Translation: CASSLVRQGDTE. The entire CDR3 is CASSLVRQGDTEAFF.